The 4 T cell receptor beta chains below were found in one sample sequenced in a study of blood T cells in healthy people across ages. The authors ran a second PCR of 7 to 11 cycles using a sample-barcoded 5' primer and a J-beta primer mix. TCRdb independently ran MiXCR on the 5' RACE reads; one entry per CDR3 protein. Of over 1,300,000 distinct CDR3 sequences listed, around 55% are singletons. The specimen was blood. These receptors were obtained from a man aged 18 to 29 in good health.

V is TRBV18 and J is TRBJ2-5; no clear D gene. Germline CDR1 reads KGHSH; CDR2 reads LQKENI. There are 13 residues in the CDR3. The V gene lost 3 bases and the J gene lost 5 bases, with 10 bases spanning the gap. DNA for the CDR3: TGTGCCAGCTCACCGGGCCCTAATGAGACCCAGTACTTC. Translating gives CASSPGPNETQYF.

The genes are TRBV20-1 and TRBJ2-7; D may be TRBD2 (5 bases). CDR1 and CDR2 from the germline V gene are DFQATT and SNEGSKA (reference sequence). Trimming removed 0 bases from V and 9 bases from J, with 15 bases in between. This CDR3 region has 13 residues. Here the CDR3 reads CSAREIALEAQYF. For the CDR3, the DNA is TGCAGTGCTAGAGAGATAGCTTTGGAGGCGCAGTACTTC.

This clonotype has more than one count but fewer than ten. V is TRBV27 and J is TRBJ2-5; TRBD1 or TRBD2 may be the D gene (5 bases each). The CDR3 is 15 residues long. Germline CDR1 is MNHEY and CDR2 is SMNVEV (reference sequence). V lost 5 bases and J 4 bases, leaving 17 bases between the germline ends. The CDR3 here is CASSLRGPAGETQYF. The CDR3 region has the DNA TGTGCCAGCAGTCTGAGGGGACCGGCGGGAGAGACCCAGTACTTC.

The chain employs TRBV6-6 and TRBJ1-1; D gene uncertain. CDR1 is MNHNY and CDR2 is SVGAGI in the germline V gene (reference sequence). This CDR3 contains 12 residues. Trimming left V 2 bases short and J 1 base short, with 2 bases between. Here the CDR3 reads CASSYPNTEAFF. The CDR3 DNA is TGTGCCAGCAGTTACCCGAACACTGAAGCTTTCTTT.